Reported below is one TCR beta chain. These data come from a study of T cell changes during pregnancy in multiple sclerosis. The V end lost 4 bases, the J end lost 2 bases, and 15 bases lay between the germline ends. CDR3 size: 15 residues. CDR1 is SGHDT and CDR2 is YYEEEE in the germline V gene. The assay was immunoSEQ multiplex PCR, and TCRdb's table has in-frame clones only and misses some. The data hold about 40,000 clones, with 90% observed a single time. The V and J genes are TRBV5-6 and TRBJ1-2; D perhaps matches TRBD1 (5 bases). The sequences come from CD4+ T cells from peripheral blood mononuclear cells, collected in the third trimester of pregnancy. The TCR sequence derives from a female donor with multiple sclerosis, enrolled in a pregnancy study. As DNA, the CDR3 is TGTGCCAGCAGCCCGGGGGGAGGGTTAAACTATGGCTACACCTTC. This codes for CASSPGGGLNYGYTF.